A selection of T cell receptor beta chains follows, all from one sample in a study of regulatory T cells in long-lasting Graves disease. TCRdb independently ran MiXCR on the multiplex PCR reads; one entry per CDR3 protein. The sample has a few hundred thousand distinct CDR3 sequences; roughly 12% are singletons. This same sample was also taken into another study, of T cells in Graves' hyperthyroidism and ophthalmopathy.

Sequences were derived from peripheral blood mononuclear cells (PBMCs), sampled at new diagnosis, from a patient treated with antithyroid drugs. The receptors here all came from a woman aged 18-29 years with Graves disease. The CDR3 runs from the conserved cysteine through the conserved F or W. A D gene is named only where the DNA matches it firmly. The size of a clone is reported for some rows only, either as once, few or many, or as a class for expanded clones.

v_call	j_call	clone_size	d_call	cdr3_nt	cdr3_aa
TRBV28	TRBJ2-3	many	.	TGTGCCAGCAGTTCGACCCAATGGACGTTTACAGATACGCAGTATTTT	CASSSTQWTFTDTQYF
TRBV2	TRBJ1-5	many	TRBD1	TGTGCCAGCAGGTCCGGGACAGGGGAGGATAGCAATCAGCCCCAGCATTTT	CASRSGTGEDSNQPQHF
TRBV27	TRBJ1-4	few	.	TGTGCCAGCAGACCCTATCAGGGTAATGAAAAACTGTTTTTT	CASRPYQGNEKLFF
TRBV9	TRBJ1-1	many	.	TGTGCCAGCAGCGGCCTGGGCGGGGACGTGAACACTGAAGCTTTCTTT	CASSGLGGDVNTEAFF
TRBV10-3	TRBJ2-3	few	TRBD2	TGTGCCAGCCGACTAGCGGGGGGGCTGGGAGTTACGCAGTATTTT	CASRLAGGLGVTQYF
TRBV12-3/TRBV12-4	TRBJ1-4	many	.	TGTGCCAGCAGCTACAGGGCAACTAATGAAAAACTGTTTTTT	CASSYRATNEKLFF
TRBV11-2	TRBJ2-3	many	.	TGTGCCAGCAGCCTAGGGAGAGGAAGGACCGGCCTGGTGGGTACGCAGTATTTT	CASSLGRGRTGLVGTQYF
TRBV3-1	TRBJ2-1	many	TRBD2	TGTGCCAGCAGCCCTAGCGGGACAACACTCGCGTTCTTC	CASSPSGTTLAFF
TRBV11-1	TRBJ1-6	few	.	TGTGCCAGCAGCGCGGCCTTTAATTCACCCCTCCACTTT	CASSAAFNSPLHF
TRBV4-3	TRBJ1-4	few	.	TGCGCCAGCAGCCCCCTACTTGGAGCAACTAATGAAAAACTGTTTTTT	CASSPLLGATNEKLFF
TRBV7-2	TRBJ2-6	few	TRBD1	TGTGCCAGCAGCCTCGATTGGACAGGGGGGAGAGCTGGGGCCAACGTCCTGACTTTC	CASSLDWTGGRAGANVLTF
TRBV28	TRBJ2-7	many	.	TGTGCCAGCAGCCCATGGCAAGAGAGCACGTACTTC	CASSPWQESTYF
TRBV27	TRBJ2-5	many	.	TGTGCCAGCAGTTTAAACAGGGATGAGACCCAGTACTTC	CASSLNRDETQYF
TRBV28	TRBJ2-3	few	.	TGTGCCAGCACGCAGGGCCTCACAGATACGCAGTATTTT	CASTQGLTDTQYF
TRBV20-1	TRBJ2-7	many	.	TGCAGTGCTAGAGATTCGTCGAGCGGGTCCTTCTACGAGCAGTACTTC	CSARDSSSGSFYEQYF
TRBV28	TRBJ2-2	many	.	TGTGCCAGCTCCCCGGCTGGCGCGGGGGAGCTGTTTTTT	CASSPAGAGELFF
TRBV6-2/TRBV6-3	TRBJ2-7	many	.	TGTGCCAGCAGAGCGGGACAGATCGAGCAGTACTTC	CASRAGQIEQYF
TRBV12-3/TRBV12-4	TRBJ1-5	many	.	TGTGCCAGCAGTTTGGGAGCTTATAGCAATCAGCCCCAGCATTTT	CASSLGAYSNQPQHF
TRBV2	TRBJ1-1	few	.	TGTGCCAGCAGGGATTGGCAGGGGTTGGCTGAAGCTTTCTTT	CASRDWQGLAEAFF
TRBV30	TRBJ2-1	many	TRBD2	TGTGCCGGGACGGGACTAGCTCTAAGCTCCTACAATGAGCAGTTCTTC	CAGTGLALSSYNEQFF
TRBV9	TRBJ2-1	few	TRBD1	TGTGCCAGCAGCGTTCACCGGGACAGGGGCATTGAGCAGTTCTTC	CASSVHRDRGIEQFF
TRBV19	TRBJ1-5	many	.	TGTGCCAGTAGCGTGACGGGGCAATCCAGCAATCAGCCCCAGCATTTT	CASSVTGQSSNQPQHF
TRBV3-1	TRBJ1-1	many	TRBD1	TGTGCCAGCAGCCAGGGGACAGGATGGACTGAAGCTTTCTTT	CASSQGTGWTEAFF
TRBV7-8	TRBJ2-5	.	.	TGTGCCAGCAGCCTACTGTTAGCGTCACAAGAGACCCAGTACTTC	CASSLLLASQETQYF
TRBV19	TRBJ2-2	few	.	TGTGCCAGTTCAGAGCTGACCGGGGAGCTGTTTTTT	CASSELTGELFF
TRBV4-3	TRBJ1-2	.	.	TGCGCCAGCAGCCAAGATCTTAGTGAACTAACTCAATATGGCTACACCTTC	CASSQDLSELTQYGYTF
TRBV27	TRBJ2-1	many	TRBD2	TGTGCCAGCAGAGGGGATAGCGGGAGGGCCAATGAGCAGTTCTTC	CASRGDSGRANEQFF
TRBV3-1	TRBJ1-1	many	.	TGTGCCAGCAGCCTAATAACCGATACTGAAGCTTTCTTT	CASSLITDTEAFF
TRBV6-1	TRBJ1-2	few	.	TGTGCCAGCGCCCGTAAGGGGTCCGGCGGCTACACCTTC	CASARKGSGGYTF
TRBV6-1	TRBJ2-2	many	TRBD2	TGTGCCAGCATTTTTAGGACTAGCCCGGTCTCAAACACCGGGGAGCTGTTTTTT	CASIFRTSPVSNTGELFF
TRBV11-2	TRBJ2-1	many	TRBD2	TGTGCCAGCGAACGAAGCGGGACGCGCAATGAGCAGTTCTTC	CASERSGTRNEQFF
TRBV6-5	TRBJ1-2	many	.	TGTGCCAGCAGTTACGACGTCGGCTACACCTTC	CASSYDVGYTF
TRBV4-1	TRBJ1-5	.	TRBD1	TGCGCCAGCGGCCGGATAAGACAGGGTGCTAATCAGCCCCAGCATTTT	CASGRIRQGANQPQHF
TRBV24-1	TRBJ1-1	many	.	TGTGCCACCAGTGAACTGGGTAAAGCTTTCTTT	CATSELGKAFF
TRBV9	TRBJ1-1	.	.	TGTGCCAGCAGCCCGGGTAGGGCGGGAACTGAAGCTTTCTTT	CASSPGRAGTEAFF
TRBV6-5	TRBJ2-1	few	.	TGTGCCAGCAGTTACGGGGACACCGGATCCAATGAGCAGTTCTTC	CASSYGDTGSNEQFF